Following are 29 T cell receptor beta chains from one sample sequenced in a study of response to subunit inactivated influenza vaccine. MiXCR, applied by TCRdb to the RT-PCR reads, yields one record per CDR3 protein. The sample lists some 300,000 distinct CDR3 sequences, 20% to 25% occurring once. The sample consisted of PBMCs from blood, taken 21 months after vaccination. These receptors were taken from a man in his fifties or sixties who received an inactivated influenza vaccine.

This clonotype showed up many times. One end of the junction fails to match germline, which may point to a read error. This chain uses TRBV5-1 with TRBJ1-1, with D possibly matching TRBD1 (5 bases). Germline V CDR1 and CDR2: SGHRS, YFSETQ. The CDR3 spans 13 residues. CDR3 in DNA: TGTGCCAGCAGTCCCAGGGTTAACACTGAAGCTTTCTTT. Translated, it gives CASSPRVNTEAFF.

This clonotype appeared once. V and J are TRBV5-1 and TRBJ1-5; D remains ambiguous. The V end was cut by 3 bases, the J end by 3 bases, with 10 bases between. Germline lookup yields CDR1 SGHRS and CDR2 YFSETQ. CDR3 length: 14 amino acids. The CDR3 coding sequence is TGCGCCAGCAGCTGGAGACGGTTCAATCAGCCCCAGCATTTT. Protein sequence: CASSWRRFNQPQHF.

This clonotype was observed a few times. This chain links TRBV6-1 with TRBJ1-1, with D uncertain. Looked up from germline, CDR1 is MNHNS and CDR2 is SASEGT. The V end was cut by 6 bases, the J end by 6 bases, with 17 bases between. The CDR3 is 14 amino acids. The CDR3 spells CASRPTLHFSEAFF. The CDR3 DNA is TGTGCCAGCAGACCCACCTTGCACTTCTCTGAAGCTTTCTTT.

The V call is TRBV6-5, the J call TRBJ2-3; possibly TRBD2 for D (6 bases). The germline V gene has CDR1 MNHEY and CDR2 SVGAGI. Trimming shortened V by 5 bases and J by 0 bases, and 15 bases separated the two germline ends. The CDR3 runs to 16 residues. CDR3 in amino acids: CASSHGGTFSTDTQYF. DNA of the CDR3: TGTGCCAGCAGTCACGGAGGGACTTTTAGCACAGATACGCAGTATTTT.

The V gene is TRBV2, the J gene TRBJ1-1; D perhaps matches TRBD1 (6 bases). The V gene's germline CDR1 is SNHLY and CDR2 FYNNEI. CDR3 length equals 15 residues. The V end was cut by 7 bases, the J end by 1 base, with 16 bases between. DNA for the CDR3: TGTGCCAGCACCGGGGGGCGGCAGTGGAACACTGAAGCTTTCTTT. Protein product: CASTGGRQWNTEAFF.

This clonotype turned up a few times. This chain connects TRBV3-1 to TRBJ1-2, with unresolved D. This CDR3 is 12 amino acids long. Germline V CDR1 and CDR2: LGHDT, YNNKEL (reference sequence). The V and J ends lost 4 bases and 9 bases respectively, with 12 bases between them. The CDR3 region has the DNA TGTGCCAGCAGCCCGCCAAGAGGCCGCTACACCTTC. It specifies CASSPPRGRYTF. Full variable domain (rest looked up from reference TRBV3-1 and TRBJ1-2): DTAVSQTPKYLVTQMGNDKSIKCEQNLGHDTMYWYKQDSKKFLKIMFSYNNKELIINETVPNRFSPKSPDKAHLNLHINSLELGDSAVYFCASSPPRGRYTFGSGTRLTVV.

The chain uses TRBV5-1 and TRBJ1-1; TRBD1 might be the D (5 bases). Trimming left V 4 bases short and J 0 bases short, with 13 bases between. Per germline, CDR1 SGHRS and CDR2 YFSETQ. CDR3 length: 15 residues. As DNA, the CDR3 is TGCGCCAGCAGCCCAGGGAGCAGAATGAACACTGAAGCTTTCTTT. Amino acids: CASSPGSRMNTEAFF.

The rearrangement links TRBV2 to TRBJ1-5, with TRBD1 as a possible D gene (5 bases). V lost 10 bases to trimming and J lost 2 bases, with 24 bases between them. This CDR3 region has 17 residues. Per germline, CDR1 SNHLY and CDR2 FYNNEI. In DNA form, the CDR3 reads TGTGCCAACCTCACACCTAGATTAGACAGCGGCAATCAGCCCCAGCATTTT. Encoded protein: CANLTPRLDSGNQPQHF.

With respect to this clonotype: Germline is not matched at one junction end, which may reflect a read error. The CDR3 nucleotides read TGTGCCAGCAGCCAAGACCCAGGGACAGATACGCAGTATTTT. Amino acids: CASSQDPGTDTQYF. The V gene is TRBV4-1, the J gene TRBJ2-3; D may be TRBD1 (5 bases). The V gene's germline CDR1 is MGHRA and CDR2 YSYEKL. There are 14 residues in the CDR3.

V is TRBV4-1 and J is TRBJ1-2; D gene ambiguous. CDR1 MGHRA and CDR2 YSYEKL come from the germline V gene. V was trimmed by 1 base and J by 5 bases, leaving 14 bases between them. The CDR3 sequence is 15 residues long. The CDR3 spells CASSQVENSNYGYTF. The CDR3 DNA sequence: TGCGCCAGCAGCCAAGTTGAAAACAGTAATTATGGCTACACCTTC.

The CDR3 loop reads CASSEGTVGKTQYF. For the CDR3, the DNA is TGCGCCAGCAGCGAAGGGACAGTAGGCAAGACCCAGTACTTC. The chain uses TRBV5-1 and TRBJ2-5, with TRBD1 matching over 7 bases. This CDR3 is 14 amino acids long. The germline V gene encodes CDR1 SGHRS and CDR2 YFSETQ. With V trimmed by 4 bases and J by 6 bases, 9 bases remained unmatched.

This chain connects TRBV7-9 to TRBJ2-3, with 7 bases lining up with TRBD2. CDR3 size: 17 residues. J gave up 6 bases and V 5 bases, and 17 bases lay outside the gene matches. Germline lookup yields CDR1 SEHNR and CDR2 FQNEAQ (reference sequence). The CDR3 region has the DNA TGTGCCAGCAGCCCAAGGACTAGTTTCCCGGATAGTGATACGCAGTATTTT. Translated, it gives CASSPRTSFPDSDTQYF.

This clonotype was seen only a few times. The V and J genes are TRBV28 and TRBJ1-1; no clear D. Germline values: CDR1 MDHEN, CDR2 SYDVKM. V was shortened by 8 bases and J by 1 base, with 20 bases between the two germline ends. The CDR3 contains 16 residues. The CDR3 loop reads CASHHPLRPGNTEAFF. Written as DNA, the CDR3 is TGTGCCAGCCACCACCCCCTCCGCCCAGGGAACACTGAAGCTTTCTTT. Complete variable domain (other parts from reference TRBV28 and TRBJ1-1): DVKVTQSSRYLVKRTGEKVFLECVQDMDHENMFWYRQDPGLGLRLIYFSYDVKMKEKGDIPEGYSVSREKKERFSLILESASTNQTSMYLCASHHPLRPGNTEAFFGQGTRLTVV.

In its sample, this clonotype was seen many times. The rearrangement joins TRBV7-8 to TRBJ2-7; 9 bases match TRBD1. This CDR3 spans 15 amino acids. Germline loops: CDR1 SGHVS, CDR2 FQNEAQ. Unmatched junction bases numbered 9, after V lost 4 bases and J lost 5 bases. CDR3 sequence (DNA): TGTGCCAGCAGCTCGCCCCGGGACAGGGATGACGAGCAGTACTTC. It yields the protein CASSSPRDRDDEQYF.

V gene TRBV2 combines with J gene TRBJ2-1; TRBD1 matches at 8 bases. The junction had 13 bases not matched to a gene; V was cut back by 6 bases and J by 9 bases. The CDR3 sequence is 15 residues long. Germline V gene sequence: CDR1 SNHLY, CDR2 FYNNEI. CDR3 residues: CASSLDRGPTGEQFF. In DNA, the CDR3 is TGTGCCAGCAGCCTAGACAGGGGACCCACGGGTGAGCAGTTCTTC.

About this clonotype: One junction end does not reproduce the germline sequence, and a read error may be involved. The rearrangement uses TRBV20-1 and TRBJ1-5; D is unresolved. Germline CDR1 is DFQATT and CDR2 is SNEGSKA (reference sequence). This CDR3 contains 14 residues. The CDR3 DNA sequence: TGCAGTGCTAGAGGACGGAATAGCAATCAGGCCCAGCATTTT. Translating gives CSARGRNSNQAQHF.

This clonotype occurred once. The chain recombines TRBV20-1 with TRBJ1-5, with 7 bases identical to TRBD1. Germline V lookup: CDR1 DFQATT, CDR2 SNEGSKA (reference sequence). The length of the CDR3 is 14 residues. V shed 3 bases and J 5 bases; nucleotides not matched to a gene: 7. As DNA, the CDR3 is TGCAGTGCTAGCCCCAGGGGGGTAGATCAGCCCCAGCATTTT. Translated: CSASPRGVDQPQHF.

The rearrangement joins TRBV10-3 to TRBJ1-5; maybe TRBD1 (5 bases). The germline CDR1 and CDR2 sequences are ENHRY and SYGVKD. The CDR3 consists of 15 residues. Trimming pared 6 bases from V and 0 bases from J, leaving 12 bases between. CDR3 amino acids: CAIRGDGDSNQPQHF. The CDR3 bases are TGTGCCATCAGAGGGGACGGCGATAGCAATCAGCCCCAGCATTTT.

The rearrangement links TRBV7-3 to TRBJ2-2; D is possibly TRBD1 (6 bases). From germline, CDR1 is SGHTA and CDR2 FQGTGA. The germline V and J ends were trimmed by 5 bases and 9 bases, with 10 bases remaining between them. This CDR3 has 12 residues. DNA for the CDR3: TGTGCCAGCAGCAGACAGGAAAGGGAGCTGTTTTTT. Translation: CASSRQERELFF.

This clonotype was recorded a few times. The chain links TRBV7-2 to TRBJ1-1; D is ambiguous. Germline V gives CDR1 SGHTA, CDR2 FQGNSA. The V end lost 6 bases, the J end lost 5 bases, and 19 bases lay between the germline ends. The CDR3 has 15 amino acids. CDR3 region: CASRVGLGIRTEAFF. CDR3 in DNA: TGTGCCAGCAGGGTAGGGTTGGGAATAAGGACTGAAGCTTTCTTT.

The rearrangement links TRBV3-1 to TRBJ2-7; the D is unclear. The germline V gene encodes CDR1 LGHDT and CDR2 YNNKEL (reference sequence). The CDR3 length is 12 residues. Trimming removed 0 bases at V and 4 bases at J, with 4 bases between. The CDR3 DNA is TGTGCCAGCAGCCAAGATGAGTACGAGCAGTACTTC. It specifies CASSQDEYEQYF.

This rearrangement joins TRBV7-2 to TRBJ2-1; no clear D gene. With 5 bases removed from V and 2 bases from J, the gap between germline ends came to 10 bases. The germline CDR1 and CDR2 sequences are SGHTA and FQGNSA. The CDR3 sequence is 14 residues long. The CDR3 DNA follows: TGTGCCAGCAGCGATGCCGGCCCCTACAATGAGCAGTTCTTC. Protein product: CASSDAGPYNEQFF.

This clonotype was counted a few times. The chain's CDR3 is CSVALVIYEQFF. The DNA of the CDR3 is TGCAGCGTCGCACTAGTAATCTATGAGCAGTTCTTC. The J gene is TRBJ2-1, the V gene TRBV29-1, with D possibly being TRBD2 (5 bases). V lost 6 bases and J lost 8, with 14 bases in between. CDR1 is SQVTM, CDR2 ANQGSEA, per germline. This CDR3 region has 12 residues.

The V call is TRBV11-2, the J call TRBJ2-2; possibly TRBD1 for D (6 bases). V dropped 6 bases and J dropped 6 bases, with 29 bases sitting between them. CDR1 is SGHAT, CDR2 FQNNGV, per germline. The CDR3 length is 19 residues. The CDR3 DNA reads TGTGCCAGCAGTCCCGGTAGGGACACCCATAGCATCCATGCCGGGGAGCTGTTTTTT. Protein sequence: CASSPGRDTHSIHAGELFF.

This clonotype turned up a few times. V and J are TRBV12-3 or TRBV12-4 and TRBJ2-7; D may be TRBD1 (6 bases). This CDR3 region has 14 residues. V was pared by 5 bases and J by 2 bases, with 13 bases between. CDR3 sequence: CASSLWTATYEQYF. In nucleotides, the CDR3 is TGTGCCAGCAGTCTATGGACAGCTACCTACGAGCAGTACTTC.

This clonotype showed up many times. CDR3: CASSQGPSSANYGYTF. The CDR3 nucleotides read TGTGCCAGCAGCCAAGGACCGTCCTCAGCTAACTATGGCTACACCTTC. The chain is built from TRBV4-2 and TRBJ1-2, with D hard to call. Per germline, CDR1 LGHNA and CDR2 YNFKEQ. This CDR3 has 16 amino acids. V gave up 1 base and J gave up 0 bases, with 12 bases separating them.

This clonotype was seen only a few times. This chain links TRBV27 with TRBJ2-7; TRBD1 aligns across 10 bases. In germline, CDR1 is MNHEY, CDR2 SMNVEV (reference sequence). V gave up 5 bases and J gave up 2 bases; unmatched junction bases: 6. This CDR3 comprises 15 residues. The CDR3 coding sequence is TGTGCCAGCAGTCCCCGGGACAGGGGAACCTACGAGCAGTACTTC. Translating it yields CASSPRDRGTYEQYF.

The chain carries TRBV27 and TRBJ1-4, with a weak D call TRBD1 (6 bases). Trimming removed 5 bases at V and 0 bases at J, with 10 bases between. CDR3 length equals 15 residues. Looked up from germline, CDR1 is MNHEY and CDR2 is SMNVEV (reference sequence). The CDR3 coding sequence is TGTGCCAGCAGTCGGACAGCCGCAACTAATGAAAAACTGTTTTTT. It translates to CASSRTAATNEKLFF.

The CDR3 nucleotides read TGTGCCAGCAGCCCCGGGACTCGGCCTAACTATGGCTACACCTTC. This translates into CASSPGTRPNYGYTF. The chain recombines TRBV28 with TRBJ1-2; TRBD1 might be the D (5 bases). Germline CDR1 and CDR2: MDHEN and SYDVKM. The CDR3 loop spans 15 amino acids. V lost 6 bases and J 0 bases, leaving 14 bases between the germline ends.